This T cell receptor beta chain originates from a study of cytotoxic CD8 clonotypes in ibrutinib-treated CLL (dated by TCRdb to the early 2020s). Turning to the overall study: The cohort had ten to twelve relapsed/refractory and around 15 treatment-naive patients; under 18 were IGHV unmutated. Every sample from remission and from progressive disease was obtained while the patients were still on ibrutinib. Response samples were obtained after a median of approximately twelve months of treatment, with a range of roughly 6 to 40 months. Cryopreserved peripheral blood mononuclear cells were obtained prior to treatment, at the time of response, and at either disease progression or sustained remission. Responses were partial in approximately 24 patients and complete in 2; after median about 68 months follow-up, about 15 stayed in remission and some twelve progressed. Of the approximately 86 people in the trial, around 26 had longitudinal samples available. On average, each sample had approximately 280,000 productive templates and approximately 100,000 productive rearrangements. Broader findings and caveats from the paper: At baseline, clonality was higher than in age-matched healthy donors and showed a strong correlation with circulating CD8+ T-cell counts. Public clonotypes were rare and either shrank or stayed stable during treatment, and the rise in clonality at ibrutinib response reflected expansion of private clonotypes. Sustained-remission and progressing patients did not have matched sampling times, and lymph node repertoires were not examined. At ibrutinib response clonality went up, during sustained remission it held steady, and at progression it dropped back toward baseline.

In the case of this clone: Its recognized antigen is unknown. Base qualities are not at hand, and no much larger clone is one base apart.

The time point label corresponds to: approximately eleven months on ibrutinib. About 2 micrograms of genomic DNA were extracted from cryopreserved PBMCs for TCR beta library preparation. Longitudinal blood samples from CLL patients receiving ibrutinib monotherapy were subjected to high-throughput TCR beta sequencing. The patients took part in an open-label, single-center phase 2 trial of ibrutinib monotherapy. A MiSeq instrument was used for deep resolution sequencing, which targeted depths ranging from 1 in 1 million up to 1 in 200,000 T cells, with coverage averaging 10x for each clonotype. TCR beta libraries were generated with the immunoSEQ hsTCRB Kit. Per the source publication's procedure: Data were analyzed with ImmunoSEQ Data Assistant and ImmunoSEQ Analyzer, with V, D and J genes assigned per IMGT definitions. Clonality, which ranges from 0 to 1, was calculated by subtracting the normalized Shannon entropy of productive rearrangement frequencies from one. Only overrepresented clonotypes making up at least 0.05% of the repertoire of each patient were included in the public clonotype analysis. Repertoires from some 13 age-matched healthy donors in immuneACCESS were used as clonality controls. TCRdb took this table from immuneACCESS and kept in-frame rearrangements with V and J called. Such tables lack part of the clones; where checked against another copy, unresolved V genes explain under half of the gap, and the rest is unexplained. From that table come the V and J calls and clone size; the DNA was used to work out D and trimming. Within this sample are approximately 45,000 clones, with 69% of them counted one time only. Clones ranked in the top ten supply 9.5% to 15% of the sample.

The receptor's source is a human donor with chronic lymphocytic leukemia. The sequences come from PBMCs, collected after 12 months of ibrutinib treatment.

This receptor carries the CDR3 CASSWWLGYEQYF. The DNA is as follows: TGTGCCAGCAGCTGGTGGCTCGGCTACGAGCAGTACTTC. This sequence uses TRBV7-2 and TRBJ2-7; the D segment cannot be called with confidence. V drops 4 bases and J drops 3 bases, leaving 10 bases in between. According to the germline V gene, CDR1 reads SGHTA and CDR2 reads FQGNSA. Inclusive of the bounding cysteine and phenylalanine, the CDR3 is 13 residues long. The only DNA kept is the CDR3, 39 bases in frame from the first base. The full variable domain, with segments outside the CDR3 supplied by the reference TRBV7-2 and TRBJ2-7 proteins, appears as GAGVSQSPSNKVTEKGKDVELRCDPISGHTALYWYRQSLGQGLEFLIYFQGNSAPDKSGLPSDRFSAERTGGSVSTLTIQRTQQEDSAVYLCASSWWLGYEQYFGPGTRLTVT.